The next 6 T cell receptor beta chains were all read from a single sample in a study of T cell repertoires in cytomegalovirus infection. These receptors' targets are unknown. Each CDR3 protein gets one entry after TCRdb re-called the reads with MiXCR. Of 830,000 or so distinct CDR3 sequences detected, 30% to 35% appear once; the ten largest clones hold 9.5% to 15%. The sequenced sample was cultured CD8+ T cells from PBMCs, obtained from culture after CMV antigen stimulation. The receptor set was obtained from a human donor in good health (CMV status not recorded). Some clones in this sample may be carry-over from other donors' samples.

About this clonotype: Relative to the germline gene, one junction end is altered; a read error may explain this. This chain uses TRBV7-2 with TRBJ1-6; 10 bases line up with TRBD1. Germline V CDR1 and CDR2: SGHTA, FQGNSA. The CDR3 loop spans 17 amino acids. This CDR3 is CANSLATWDRGNSPLHF. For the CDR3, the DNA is TGTGCCAACAGCTTGGCGACGTGGGACAGGGGAAATTCACCCCTCCACTTT.

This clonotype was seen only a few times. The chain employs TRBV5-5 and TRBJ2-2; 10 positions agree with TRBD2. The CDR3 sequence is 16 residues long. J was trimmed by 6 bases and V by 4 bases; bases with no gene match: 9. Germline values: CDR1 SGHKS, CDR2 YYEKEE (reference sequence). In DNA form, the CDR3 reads TGTGCCAGCAGCCCGTGGAGCGGGGGGGAGGCCGGGGAGCTGTTTTTT. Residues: CASSPWSGGEAGELFF.

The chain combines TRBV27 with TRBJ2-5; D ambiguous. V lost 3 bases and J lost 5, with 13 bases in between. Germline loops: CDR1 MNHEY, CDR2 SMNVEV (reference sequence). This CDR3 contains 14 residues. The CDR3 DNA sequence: TGTGCCAGCAGTTTCGGTCAGGATTGGGAGACCCAGTACTTC. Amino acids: CASSFGQDWETQYF.

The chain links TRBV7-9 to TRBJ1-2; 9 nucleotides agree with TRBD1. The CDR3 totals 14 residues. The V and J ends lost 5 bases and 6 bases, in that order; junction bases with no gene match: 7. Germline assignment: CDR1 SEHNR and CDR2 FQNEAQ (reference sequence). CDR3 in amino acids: CASSRQTGGDGYTF. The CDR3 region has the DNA TGTGCCAGCAGCCGACAAACAGGGGGCGATGGCTACACCTTC.

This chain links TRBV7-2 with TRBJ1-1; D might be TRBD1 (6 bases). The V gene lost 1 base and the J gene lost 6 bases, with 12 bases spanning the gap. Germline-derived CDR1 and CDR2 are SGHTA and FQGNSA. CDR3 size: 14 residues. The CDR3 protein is CASSLEQGWPEAFF. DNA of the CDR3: TGTGCCAGCAGCTTAGAACAGGGATGGCCTGAAGCTTTCTTT.

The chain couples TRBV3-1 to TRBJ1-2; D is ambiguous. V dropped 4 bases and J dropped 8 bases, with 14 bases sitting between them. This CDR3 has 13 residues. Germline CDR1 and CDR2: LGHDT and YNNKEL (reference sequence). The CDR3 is CASSPAPVRGYTF. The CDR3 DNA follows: TGTGCCAGCAGCCCCGCACCGGTGAGAGGCTACACCTTC.